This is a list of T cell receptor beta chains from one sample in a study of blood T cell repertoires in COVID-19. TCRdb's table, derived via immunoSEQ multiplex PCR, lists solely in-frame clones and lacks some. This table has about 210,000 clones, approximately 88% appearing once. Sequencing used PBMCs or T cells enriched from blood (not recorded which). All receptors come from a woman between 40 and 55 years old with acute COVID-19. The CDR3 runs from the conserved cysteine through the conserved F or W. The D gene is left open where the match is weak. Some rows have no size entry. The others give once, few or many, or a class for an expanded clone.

TGTGCCAGCAGCTTTCGACTAGCGGGGGCCTACAATGAGCAGTTCTTC,CASSFRLAGAYNEQFF,TRBD2,TRBJ2-1,TRBV4-2,.,16
TGTGCCAGCAGCTTCGCTATGGGCGCGCTAAACACAGATACGCAGTATTTT,CASSFAMGALNTDTQYF,.,TRBJ2-3,TRBV11-3,.,17
TGTGCCAGCAGCTCCCCTGGGGCCTGGGCGAACAGGGCACAAGAGACCCAGTACTTC,CASSSPGAWANRAQETQYF,.,TRBJ2-5,TRBV5-6,.,19
TGCAGCGTCAAAGGGACAGTTAGATACAATGAGCAGTTCTTC,CSVKGTVRYNEQFF,TRBD1,TRBJ2-1,TRBV29-1,.,14
TGTGCCAGCAGCCTGGAGCGGGCCTATGAGCAGTTCTTC,CASSLERAYEQFF,.,TRBJ2-1,TRBV7-8,.,13
TGTGCCAGCAGTCCAAGGGGACAGAACACCGGGGAGCTGTTTTTT,CASSPRGQNTGELFF,.,TRBJ2-2,TRBV3-1/TRBV3-2,.,15
TGCGCCAGCAGCTTACTGACTAGCTTGACAGATACGCAGTATTTT,CASSLLTSLTDTQYF,TRBD2,TRBJ2-3,TRBV5-1,.,15
TGCGCCAGCAGCGCAAGGACAGGGGGCAACGAAAAACTGTTTTTT,CASSARTGGNEKLFF,TRBD1,TRBJ1-4,TRBV5-1,.,15
TGTGCCAGTAGTATAACAGGGTCCGGCAATGAGCAGTTCTTC,CASSITGSGNEQFF,.,TRBJ2-1,TRBV19,.,14
TGCGCCAGCAGCCCCGACAGGGGAGGCCAGCCCCAGCATTTT,CASSPDRGGQPQHF,TRBD1,TRBJ1-5,TRBV5-1,.,14
TGTGCCAGCAGCTCGCCCCGGGGGGGGTTAGAAAAACTGTTTTTT,CASSSPRGGLEKLFF,.,TRBJ1-4,TRBV5-8,once,15
TGTGCCACCAAGGGGCAGGGGCTAAACACTGAAGCTTTCTTT,CATKGQGLNTEAFF,.,TRBJ1-1,TRBV24-1,few,14
TGTGCCAGCAGCCGCCAGGGAAACTATGGCTACACCTTC,CASSRQGNYGYTF,.,TRBJ1-2,TRBV6-5,.,13
TGCGCCAGCAGCTCAAAAGATGGGGCTGATACGCAGTATTTT,CASSSKDGADTQYF,.,TRBJ2-3,TRBV5-1,once,14
TGTGCCTGGAGTCCCCTAGGACAGGAGAGGAACTATGGCTACACCTTC,CAWSPLGQERNYGYTF,TRBD1,TRBJ1-2,TRBV30,.,16
TGTGCCAGCAGTCTCAGGCAGGGGGCTGAAAAACTGTTTTTT,CASSLRQGAEKLFF,TRBD1,TRBJ1-4,TRBV3-1/TRBV3-2,.,14
TGCGCCAGCAGCTTGGCATCGACAGGGGACTATGGCTACACCTTC,CASSLASTGDYGYTF,TRBD1,TRBJ1-2,TRBV5-1,.,15
TGTGCCAGCAGCTTCTCATCCGGGACAGGGCACGAAAAACTGTTTTTT,CASSFSSGTGHEKLFF,TRBD1,TRBJ1-4,TRBV3-1/TRBV3-2,.,16
TGTGCCAGCAGCTCCGATCCCGCGGTGAGTGAGCAGTTCTTC,CASSSDPAVSEQFF,.,TRBJ2-1,TRBV7-2,.,14
TGCGCCAGCAGCGGTGCGGCTGGATCACCCCTCCACTTT,CASSGAAGSPLHF,.,TRBJ1-6,TRBV5-1,.,13
TGTGCCAGCAGCGTAGGACAGGGGTTCTCCTACGAGCAGTACTTC,CASSVGQGFSYEQYF,TRBD1,TRBJ2-7,TRBV9,.,15
TGTGCCAGCAGTCCCTCCCGAGGCGGGGGGAACAATGAGCAGTTCTTC,CASSPSRGGGNNEQFF,TRBD2,TRBJ2-1,TRBV6-2/TRBV6-3,.,16
TGTGCCAGCAGCTTGAGCGGTCTAACTAACTATGGCTACACCTTC,CASSLSGLTNYGYTF,.,TRBJ1-2,TRBV5-4,.,15
TGTGCCAGCAGTGAATCGGGGAACTATGGCTACACCTTC,CASSESGNYGYTF,.,TRBJ1-2,TRBV2,once,13
TGTGCCACCAGTGATCCTAGCGGGGGAGAGACCCAGTACTTC,CATSDPSGGETQYF,TRBD2,TRBJ2-5,TRBV24-1,.,14
TGTGCCAGCAGTCCCCACAGGGTTGGCGATCAGCCCCAGCATTTT,CASSPHRVGDQPQHF,.,TRBJ1-5,TRBV27,.,15
TGTGCCACCAGCAGCCTCAGGGGAAACACCATATATTTT,CATSSLRGNTIYF,.,TRBJ1-3,TRBV15,.,13
TGTGCCAGCTCACCTTTGGGCACCCAAGAGACCCAGTACTTC,CASSPLGTQETQYF,.,TRBJ2-5,TRBV18,.,14
TGTGCCAGCAGTTTACCCGGGGTGTACACCGGGGAGCTGTTTTTT,CASSLPGVYTGELFF,.,TRBJ2-2,TRBV6-5,.,15
TGTGCCAGCAACGCCGAGACCAGGGGCATTGAAGCTTTCTTT,CASNAETRGIEAFF,.,TRBJ1-1,TRBV2,.,14
TGTGCCAGCTCACCACCAACCAGGGGCCCCTACGAGCAGTACTTC,CASSPPTRGPYEQYF,.,TRBJ2-7,TRBV18,.,15
TGTGCCAGTAGTAAAGGGGGACAGGGGGCGGTTGGCTACACCTTC,CASSKGGQGAVGYTF,TRBD1,TRBJ1-2,TRBV19,.,15
TGTGCCAGCAGCTTTGCAGGGGAAGGAAACACCATATATTTT,CASSFAGEGNTIYF,.,TRBJ1-3,TRBV12-1,.,14
TGCAGCGCTGGGGGAACAGGGGCCAAGGAAAAACTGTTTTTT,CSAGGTGAKEKLFF,TRBD1,TRBJ1-4,TRBV29-1,.,14
TGTGCCAGCAGCGGGGGTCGGGGAGGCACTGAAGCTTTCTTT,CASSGGRGGTEAFF,.,TRBJ1-1,TRBV5-5,.,14
TGTGCCAGCAGCTTTCAATGGAGGCCCCAGCATTTT,CASSFQWRPQHF,.,TRBJ1-5,TRBV5-8,few,12
TGCGCCAGCAGCACGGGACAGACCTTAAGTTCAGCCTATGGCTACACCTTC,CASSTGQTLSSAYGYTF,TRBD1,TRBJ1-2,TRBV5-1,.,17
TGTGCCAGCAGTTTACCCGGACAGGGAGGAGGCTACACCTTC,CASSLPGQGGGYTF,TRBD1,TRBJ1-2,TRBV28,.,14
TGTGCCAGCAGCCAAAGTAGGCTAGCGGGGGATACCTGGGAGACCCAGTACTTC,CASSQSRLAGDTWETQYF,TRBD2,TRBJ2-5,TRBV7-9,.,18
TGTGCCAGCAGCCTGCGGACGGGAAAAGAGACCCAGTACTTC,CASSLRTGKETQYF,.,TRBJ2-5,TRBV5-4,.,14
TGTGCCAGCAGCCGTCTGGCGGGGGTCATCCAAGAGACCCAGTACTTC,CASSRLAGVIQETQYF,TRBD2,TRBJ2-5,TRBV7-2,.,16
TGTGCCTGGAGTGAGGCCATGACAGGGCGATCTGGCTACACCTTC,CAWSEAMTGRSGYTF,TRBD1,TRBJ1-2,TRBV30,few,15
TGTGCCAGCAGCCAACGCGGGGGCGACTACACCTTC,CASSQRGGDYTF,.,TRBJ1-2,TRBV7-2,.,12
TGTGCCAGCAGCACAGCCACAGATACGCAGTATTTT,CASSTATDTQYF,.,TRBJ2-3,TRBV7-9,.,12
TGTGCCAGCAGCCGTCCCGGGACAGGGGAAAAACTGTTTTTT,CASSRPGTGEKLFF,TRBD1,TRBJ1-4,TRBV7-2,.,14
TGTGCCAGCAGTTACTCGAGGTTGGACTCCTATGGCTACACCTTC,CASSYSRLDSYGYTF,.,TRBJ1-2,TRBV6-5,once,15
TGTGCCAGCAGCTTAAACACCGAAACGGGGTGGGGCTACACCTTC,CASSLNTETGWGYTF,.,TRBJ1-2,TRBV7-9,few,15
TGCGCCAGCAAAAGACAACAGATTCTCTCTGGAAACACCATATATTTT,CASKRQQILSGNTIYF,.,TRBJ1-3,TRBV10-1,.,16
TGTGCCAGCAGCTATCGAACAGGGTCCGTGCCGTCTAAAGCTTTCTTT,CASSYRTGSVPSKAFF,.,TRBJ1-1,TRBV7-2,.,16